This TCR beta chain was sequenced for a study of cytomegalovirus exposure and HLA in healthy donors. Amplification used 60 Vbeta primers and 13 Jbeta primers. Clones were sequenced by immunoSEQ multiplex PCR, and TCRdb holds only the in-frame ones, with some missing. Here the sample spans tens of thousands of clones, about 70% being singletons. Per germline, CDR1 MDHEN and CDR2 SYDVKM. The V and J ends lost 4 bases and 4 bases respectively, with 8 bases between them. This CDR3 has 12 amino acids. The clonotype comes from a woman in her sixties in good health and CMV-seropositive. The chain recombines TRBV28 with TRBJ2-7; possibly TRBD1 for D (6 bases). The sequenced material came from PBMCs. The CDR3 DNA is TGTGCCAGCAGTTCCGACAGGTACGAGCAGTACTTC. Encoded protein: CASSSDRYEQYF.